The 32 T cell receptor beta chains below were found in one sample sequenced in a study of identifying expanded T cells in peripheral blood. Measured with immunoSEQ multiplex PCR; TCRdb has only the in-frame clones, and not every one. The table shows more than 75,000 clones, with 88% occurring only once. Sequencing was done on a sample of blood. These receptors were taken from a person aged 18 to 75 in good health.

In its sample, this clone was seen many times. This rearrangement joins TRBV5-4 to TRBJ2-1, with a possible D match to TRBD1 (7 bases). V was cut by 4 bases and J by 0 bases, with 14 bases left in between. The germline V gene encodes CDR1 SGHNT and CDR2 YYREEE (reference sequence). The CDR3 is made up of 16 amino acids. CDR3 residues: CASSAGQSSSYNEQFF. CDR3 DNA: TGTGCCAGCAGCGCGGGACAGTCAAGCTCCTACAATGAGCAGTTCTTC.

The rearrangement uses TRBV27 and TRBJ2-1; 7 nucleotides align to TRBD2. V gave up 0 bases and J gave up 0 bases; unmatched junction bases: 2. CDR1 is MNHEY, CDR2 SMNVEV, per germline (reference sequence). The CDR3 sequence is 16 residues long. The CDR3 spells CASSLSGGDSYNEQFF. The CDR3 bases are TGTGCCAGCAGTTTATCGGGGGGGGACTCCTACAATGAGCAGTTCTTC.

The chain couples TRBV5-4 to TRBJ1-1; unclear D gene. Germline CDR1 and CDR2: SGHNT and YYREEE (reference sequence). CDR3 size: 12 residues. V shed 0 bases and J shed 12 bases, with 12 bases lying between them. Here the CDR3 DNA reads TGTGCCAGCAGCTTGGAGGCACGGGTTTCTTTCTTT. Translation: CASSLEARVSFF.

A few counts support this clone. The chain is built from TRBV30 and TRBJ1-1; 8 bases fit TRBD1. Germline-derived CDR1 and CDR2 are GTSNPN and SVGIG (reference sequence). V shed 0 bases, J shed 0 bases, and the junction held 6 bases outside the gene matches. The CDR3 contains 16 residues. DNA for the CDR3: TGTGCCTGGAGTGTACGGGTCAGGGGGCTGAACACTGAAGCTTTCTTT. This translates into CAWSVRVRGLNTEAFF.

This clone was observed a single time. V usage is TRBV18 and J usage is TRBJ2-5; D is undetermined. The CDR3 is made up of 12 amino acids. Trimming removed 1 base at V and 5 bases at J, with 5 bases between. CDR1 is KGHSH, CDR2 LQKENI, per germline. The CDR3 here is CASSPLRETQYF. The CDR3 nucleotides read TGTGCCAGCTCACCACTAAGGGAGACCCAGTACTTC. The entire variable domain, with the rest obtained from reference TRBV18 and TRBJ2-5, is as follows: NAGVMQNPRHLVRRRGQEARLRCSPMKGHSHVYWYRQLPEEGLKFMVYLQKENIIDESGMPKERFSAEFPKEGPSILRIQQVVRGDSAAYFCASSPLRETQYFGPGTRLLVL.

Remarks on this clone: In the same sample, other DNA sequences code for this CDR3. The V call is TRBV7-2, the J call TRBJ2-7, with a possible D match to TRBD2 (6 bases). The CDR3 spans 15 residues. The V gene lost 2 bases and the J gene lost 3 bases, with 14 bases spanning the gap. Per germline, CDR1 SGHTA and CDR2 FQGNSA. The CDR3 sequence is CASSLTSGGNYEQYF. The CDR3 DNA follows: TGTGCCAGCAGCTTAACGAGCGGAGGGAACTACGAGCAGTACTTC.

The J gene is TRBJ2-7, the V gene TRBV7-8; 8 bases fit TRBD2. The germline V gene has CDR1 SGHVS and CDR2 FQNEAQ. J was trimmed by 5 bases and V by 1 base; bases with no gene match: 4. This CDR3 has 14 amino acids. The CDR3 is CASSLVGRANEQYF. Here the CDR3 DNA reads TGTGCCAGCAGCTTAGTCGGGAGGGCCAACGAGCAGTACTTC.

As concerns this clone: Just one base apart from a much larger clone, this may be a read error. This CDR3 is also generated by other DNA sequences in the sample. This chain links TRBV18 with TRBJ1-1; tentatively, D is TRBD1 (6 bases). The CDR3 has 12 residues. Germline CDR1 and CDR2: KGHSH and LQKENI. The CDR3 is CASSPQGTEAFF. As DNA, the CDR3 is TGTGCCAGCTCGCCACAGGGCACTGAAGCTTTCTTT.

This sequence joins TRBV2 and TRBJ2-7; D is undetermined. This CDR3 is 10 amino acids long. CDR1 is SNHLY and CDR2 is FYNNEI in the germline V gene. With 6 bases removed from V and 7 bases from J, the gap between germline ends came to 7 bases. This chain's CDR3 is CASRGMEQYF. CDR3 nucleotide sequence: TGTGCCAGCAGGGGAATGGAGCAGTACTTC.

The chain links TRBV7-2 to TRBJ2-3; a possible D gene is TRBD2 (6 bases). Trimming removed 4 bases at V and 5 bases at J, with 13 bases between. This CDR3 has 14 residues. Germline CDR1 SGHTA, CDR2 FQGNSA. CDR3 amino acids: CASSSGGGVDTQYF. CDR3 in DNA: TGTGCCAGCAGCTCTGGTGGCGGGGTAGATACGCAGTATTTT.

The CDR3 bases are TGTGCCAGCAGCGTCCCGGGACTTCGGTTTGGCTACACCTTC. It codes for CASSVPGLRFGYTF. V gene TRBV21-1 combines with J gene TRBJ1-2. TRBV21-1 has pseudogene status. The CDR3 spans 14 residues.

For this clone: Other DNA sequences in the same sample also yield this CDR3. The chain is built from TRBV5-1 and TRBJ2-6; perhaps TRBD2 as D (5 bases). The CDR3 loop spans 15 amino acids. The ends were cut back, 0 bases at V and 1 base at J, with 5 bases in the middle. The germline gives CDR1 SGHRS, CDR2 YFSETQ. The CDR3 DNA reads TGCGCCAGCAGCTTGGGAGGGTCTGGGGCCAACGTCCTGACTTTC. This translates into CASSLGGSGANVLTF.

The gene calls are TRBV25-1 and TRBJ2-1; 7 nucleotides align to TRBD1. There are 12 residues in the CDR3. Trimming at V came to 8 bases and at J to 3 bases, leaving 1 base not matched to a gene. Germline values: CDR1 MGHDK, CDR2 SYGVNS. The CDR3 region is CASWDSYNEQFF. CDR3 sequence (DNA): TGTGCCAGCTGGGACAGCTACAATGAGCAGTTCTTC.

As DNA, the CDR3 is TGTGCCAGCAGCTTAGCGCCAGGGACAGGGGGCGCCACAGATACGCAGTATTTT. This gives the protein CASSLAPGTGGATDTQYF. This rearrangement joins TRBV7-2 to TRBJ2-3; 12 bases are a match to TRBD1. Germline V gene sequence: CDR1 SGHTA, CDR2 FQGNSA. This CDR3 comprises 18 residues. With 0 bases clipped from V and 2 bases from J, the junction kept 6 bases outside the gene matches.

V is TRBV15 and J is TRBJ2-5, with a tentative D call TRBD2 (6 bases). Germline CDR1 is LNHNV and CDR2 is YYDKDF (reference sequence). The CDR3 has 14 residues. V was pared by 3 bases and J by 4 bases, with 12 bases between. The CDR3 reads CATSRISGIETQYF. In DNA form, the CDR3 reads TGTGCCACCAGCAGGATTAGCGGAATAGAGACCCAGTACTTC.

This chain links TRBV27 with TRBJ2-5; TRBD2 matches at 15 bases. The CDR3 loop spans 16 amino acids. The ends lost 2 bases at V and 5 bases at J; junction bases unmatched: 3. Germline CDR1 reads MNHEY; CDR2 reads SMNVEV (reference sequence). CDR3 amino acids: CASSLRTSGRVETQYF. CDR3 bases: TGTGCCAGCAGTTTACGGACTAGCGGGAGGGTTGAGACCCAGTACTTC.

The chain couples TRBV5-4 to TRBJ1-3; TRBD1 agrees at 7 bases. Germline V gives CDR1 SGHNT, CDR2 YYREEE (reference sequence). The V segment lost 4 bases and the J segment 2 bases; nucleotides outside the gene matches: 3. The CDR3 runs to 14 residues. Here the CDR3 DNA reads TGTGCCAGCAGCGAGGGGGCGGCTGGAAACACCATATATTTT. This codes for CASSEGAAGNTIYF.

The chain joins TRBV5-8 to TRBJ1-1; no reliable D call. V was cut by 0 bases and J by 5 bases, with 5 bases left in between. Germline CDR1 reads SGHTS; CDR2 reads YDEGEE. This CDR3 is built from 12 residues. DNA of the CDR3: TGTGCCAGCAGCTTGGGGCAAACTGAAGCTTTCTTT. Amino acids: CASSLGQTEAFF.

The chain combines TRBV28 with TRBJ1-4; tentatively, D is TRBD1 (6 bases). Per germline, CDR1 MDHEN and CDR2 SYDVKM. CDR3 length: 14 amino acids. V gave up 6 bases and J gave up 0 bases, with 8 bases separating them. CDR3 amino acids: CASRQGSTNEKLFF. For the CDR3, the DNA is TGTGCCAGCAGACAGGGTTCAACTAATGAAAAACTGTTTTTT.

The chain is built from TRBV4-2 and TRBJ1-3, with D maybe TRBD1 (5 bases). This CDR3 is 13 amino acids long. Trimming removed 6 bases from V and 6 bases from J, with 12 bases in between. The germline V gene encodes CDR1 LGHNA and CDR2 YNFKEQ. CDR3 in DNA: TGTGCCAGCAGGCCCGACAGCGAAAACACCATATATTTT. This encodes CASRPDSENTIYF.

This clone was observed a single time. The chain uses TRBV30 and TRBJ1-1; possibly TRBD1 for D (5 bases). The CDR3 runs 14 residues. Trimming cost V 4 bases and J 2 bases, with 14 bases left between them. Germline values: CDR1 GTSNPN, CDR2 SVGIG (reference sequence). The CDR3 spells CAWTTGQPNTEAFF. The CDR3 DNA reads TGTGCCTGGACCACGGGGCAGCCCAACACTGAAGCTTTCTTT.

The rearrangement uses TRBV10-3 and TRBJ2-5; D is unclear. The germline V gene has CDR1 ENHRY and CDR2 SYGVKD. Between the trimmed V and J ends, which lost 0 bases and 4 bases, there was a span of 6 bases. This CDR3 is built from 13 residues. CDR3 in amino acids: CAISESMGETQYF. The CDR3 DNA is TGTGCCATCAGTGAGTCCATGGGAGAGACCCAGTACTTC.

CDR3 DNA: TGTGCCAGCAGCTTAGATCGGGTTCAGATCTACGAGCAGTACTTC. Residues: CASSLDRVQIYEQYF. The gene calls are TRBV7-2 and TRBJ2-7; D remains unclear. The germline V and J ends were trimmed by 1 base and 3 bases, with 13 bases remaining between them. Germline values: CDR1 SGHTA, CDR2 FQGNSA. The CDR3 consists of 15 residues.

The chain links TRBV7-2 to TRBJ2-1; D gene ambiguous. The V gene's germline CDR1 is SGHTA and CDR2 FQGNSA. The CDR3 runs to 10 residues. Trimming shortened V by 6 bases and J by 4 bases, and 1 base separated the two germline ends. This chain's CDR3 is CASRYNEQFF. In DNA, the CDR3 is TGTGCCAGCAGATACAATGAGCAGTTCTTC.

This clone came up once. The V and J genes are TRBV10-3 and TRBJ2-5, with a possible D match to TRBD1 (6 bases). The CDR3 contains 13 residues. The V gene lost 10 bases and the J gene lost 5 bases, with 17 bases spanning the gap. Germline CDR1 is ENHRY and CDR2 is SYGVKD. The CDR3 reads CATWDNLRETQYF. The CDR3 region has the DNA TGTGCCACCTGGGACAATCTCAGGGAGACCCAGTACTTC.

The V call is TRBV20-1, the J call TRBJ1-2; perhaps TRBD1 as D (5 bases). Trimming shortened V by 6 bases and J by 0 bases, and 5 bases separated the two germline ends. The CDR3 is made up of 11 amino acids. Germline CDR1 reads DFQATT; CDR2 reads SNEGSKA (reference sequence). The CDR3 loop is CSAQANYGYTF. CDR3 DNA sequence: TGCAGTGCACAGGCTAACTATGGCTACACCTTC.

The genes are TRBV6-1 and TRBJ1-5; no firm D call. V was clipped by 4 bases and J by 5 bases, with 15 bases between them. This CDR3 is 15 amino acids long. Germline V gives CDR1 MNHNS, CDR2 SASEGT. CDR3 sequence (DNA): TGTGCCAGCAGTGCGGCCAACCCGAGGGATCAGCCCCAGCATTTT. This gives the protein CASSAANPRDQPQHF.

This rearrangement joins TRBV20-1 to TRBJ2-1; D unclear. The germline V gene has CDR1 DFQATT and CDR2 SNEGSKA (reference sequence). V dropped 7 bases and J dropped 13 bases, with 14 bases sitting between them. This CDR3 comprises 10 residues. The CDR3 DNA is TGCAGTGTTCAGACGAGTAGCCAGTTCTTC. It translates to CSVQTSSQFF.

The chain employs TRBV9 and TRBJ1-1; 11 nucleotides align to TRBD1. CDR3 length: 16 residues. Germline CDR1 is SGDLS and CDR2 is YYNGEE. Germline trimming cut 2 bases from V and 4 bases from J; bases unmatched to any gene: 7. The chain's CDR3 is CASSVGDRGLSTEAFF. DNA of the CDR3: TGTGCCAGCAGCGTTGGGGACAGGGGGTTGAGCACTGAAGCTTTCTTT.

This clone was found once. The chain links TRBV5-6 to TRBJ2-7, with TRBD1 identical over 10 bases. The CDR3 is made up of 16 amino acids. The J segment lost 2 bases and the V segment lost 4 bases, leaving 9 bases of the junction unmatched. CDR1 and CDR2 from the germline V gene are SGHDT and YYEEEE. The CDR3 nucleotides read TGTGCCAGCAGCCCTGGAGTGGGACAGGGGACCTACGAGCAGTACTTC. This sequence encodes CASSPGVGQGTYEQYF.

V and J are TRBV19 and TRBJ2-1; TRBD2 might be the D (6 bases). Germline CDR1 and CDR2: LNHDA and SQIVND (reference sequence). V gave up 7 bases and J gave up 1 base, with 11 bases separating them. The CDR3 has 14 residues. CDR3 loop: CASTRDSSYNEQFF. The CDR3 DNA is TGTGCCAGTACTCGGGACTCGTCCTACAATGAGCAGTTCTTC.

This clone turned up a few times. The V call is TRBV2, the J call TRBJ1-6; D not certain. CDR1 SNHLY and CDR2 FYNNEI come from the germline V gene. CDR3 length equals 15 residues. The germline V and J ends were trimmed by 0 bases and 6 bases, with 9 bases remaining between them. CDR3 nucleotide sequence: TGTGCCAGCAGTGAAGCGGGTGGGTTTAATTCACCCCTCCACTTT. Amino acids: CASSEAGGFNSPLHF.